The next 5 T cell receptor beta chains were all read from a single sample in a study of CD8 T cells in Susac syndrome. Reverse transcription of 0.5 to 1 ug RNA used random hexamers. TCRdb reprocessed the immunoSEQ multiplex PCR reads via MiXCR and lists one record per CDR3 protein. The data hold some 110,000 distinct CDR3 sequences, with about 92% observed a single time. The sample consisted of CD4+ T cells from PBMCs. All receptors come from a human donor with multiple sclerosis.

V is TRBV13 and J is TRBJ2-7, with TRBD2 identical over 7 bases. Losses at the gene ends were 1 base for V and 2 bases for J; bases not matched to a gene: 5. This CDR3 is built from 15 residues. The germline gives CDR1 PRHDT, CDR2 FYEKMQ (reference sequence). The CDR3 protein is CASSLVGTTAYEQYF. In DNA, the CDR3 is TGTGCCAGCAGCTTAGTGGGGACTACCGCCTACGAGCAGTACTTC.

The chain recombines TRBV3-1 with TRBJ2-7; 7 nucleotides line up with TRBD1. The J segment lost 4 bases and the V segment lost 0 bases, leaving 6 bases of the junction unmatched. The CDR3 covers 15 residues. In germline, CDR1 is LGHDT, CDR2 YNNKEL (reference sequence). CDR3 loop: CASSQDAARGYEQYF. CDR3 nucleotides: TGTGCCAGCAGCCAAGATGCCGCCAGGGGGTACGAGCAGTACTTC.

The genes are TRBV5-1 and TRBJ1-2; weak D call: TRBD1 (5 bases). Germline V lookup: CDR1 SGHRS, CDR2 YFSETQ. Trimming left V 4 bases short and J 0 bases short, with 13 bases between. The CDR3 consists of 15 residues. CDR3 sequence reads: CASSPLGQANYGYTF. As DNA, the CDR3 is TGCGCCAGCAGCCCTCTAGGACAAGCTAACTATGGCTACACCTTC.

This chain joins TRBV4-3 and TRBJ1-1; D is unclear. V was cut by 4 bases and J by 7 bases, with 16 bases left in between. CDR3 length equals 14 residues. Per the germline V gene, CDR1 is LGHNA and CDR2 is YSLEER. The CDR3 DNA reads as TGCGCCAGCAGCCGTTCAGACGGCTACCTTGAAGCTTTCTTT. It codes for CASSRSDGYLEAFF.

The V gene is TRBV3-1, the J gene TRBJ2-7, with TRBD1 matching over 11 bases. Germline trimming cut 4 bases from V and 7 bases from J; bases unmatched to any gene: 9. Germline-derived CDR1 and CDR2 are LGHDT and YNNKEL (reference sequence). This CDR3 is 15 amino acids long. The CDR3 reads CASSPQGQGVQEQYF. The CDR3 DNA reads TGTGCCAGCAGCCCGCAGGGACAGGGGGTCCAAGAGCAGTACTTC.